This is a list of T cell receptor beta chains from one sample in a study of shared clonotypes between healthy human individuals. Some clones are missing from TCRdb's copy, which holds only in-frame ones; the method was immunoSEQ multiplex PCR. The profile covers about 2,100,000 clones, with 85% to 95% appearing a single time and over 1.5% taken by the ten largest. Material for sequencing was naive CD8+ T cells from PBMCs. These TCRs come from a man aged 18 to 29 in good health. Some clones in this sample may be carry-over from other donors' samples. CDR3s include the opening cysteine and the closing phenylalanine or tryptophan. The D gene is left open where the match is weak. The size field is filled for only some rows; it gives once, few, many or a size class.

V gene	J gene	clone size	D gene	CDR3 protein	CDR3 DNA
TRBV9	TRBJ2-7	-	-	CASSWTPRAPSYEQYF	TGTGCCAGCAGCTGGACGCCCAGGGCCCCCTCCTACGAGCAGTACTTC
TRBV10-3	TRBJ1-2	-	TRBD1	CATPDRGSPGYGYTF	TGTGCCACCCCGGACAGGGGTAGCCCAGGGTATGGCTACACCTTC
TRBV15	TRBJ2-1	-	TRBD2	CATSRGGGSSNEQFF	TGTGCCACCAGCAGAGGAGGCGGGAGTTCGAATGAGCAGTTCTTC
TRBV12-5	TRBJ2-1	-	-	CASGGDMPYNEQFF	TGTGCTAGTGGTGGAGACATGCCGTACAATGAGCAGTTCTTC
TRBV7-8	TRBJ2-7	-	TRBD2	CASSTTGLAGYEQYF	TGTGCCAGCAGCACCACGGGACTAGCGGGATACGAGCAGTACTTC
TRBV7-9	TRBJ2-1	-	TRBD2	CASSLARLAGANEQFF	TGTGCCAGCAGCTTAGCGCGACTAGCGGGAGCCAATGAGCAGTTCTTC
TRBV6-1	TRBJ2-6	-	-	CASREAGANVLTF	TGTGCCAGCAGGGAGGCTGGGGCCAACGTCCTGACTTTC
TRBV30	TRBJ2-7	-	-	CAWSVYGYEQYF	TGTGCCTGGAGTGTCTATGGGTACGAGCAGTACTTC
TRBV5-6	TRBJ1-2	-	-	CASSLGQAIYGYTF	TGTGCCAGCAGCTTGGGGCAGGCTATCTATGGCTACACCTTC
TRBV4-3	TRBJ2-2	-	TRBD1	CASSLGQGAVGELFF	TGCGCCAGCAGCCTCGGACAGGGGGCGGTCGGGGAGCTGTTTTTT
TRBV6-1	TRBJ1-4	-	-	CAIQGLPFEKLFF	TGTGCCATACAGGGTCTACCCTTTGAAAAACTGTTTTTT
TRBV13	TRBJ1-2	once	-	CASTSGGETETNYGYTF	TGTGCCAGCACTTCTGGCGGCGAGACGGAGACTAACTATGGCTACACCTTC
TRBV7-9	TRBJ2-2	-	-	CASSLGDNTGELFF	TGTGCCAGCAGCTTAGGGGATAACACCGGGGAGCTGTTTTTT
TRBV27	TRBJ2-3	-	-	CASSLLRALGTDTQYF	TGTGCCAGCAGTTTATTACGTGCCCTTGGCACAGATACGCAGTATTTT
TRBV18	TRBJ1-5	-	TRBD1	CASSPDRGLGQPQHF	TGTGCCAGCTCACCGGACAGGGGGCTTGGTCAGCCCCAGCATTTT
TRBV7-9	TRBJ2-7	-	TRBD2	CASSSGLGLEEQYF	TGTGCCAGCAGCTCCGGACTAGGATTGGAAGAGCAGTACTTC
TRBV6-5	TRBJ2-3	-	-	CASSPRVANTDTQYF	TGTGCCAGCAGTCCACGGGTGGCAAACACAGATACGCAGTATTTT
TRBV7-8	TRBJ1-2	-	TRBD1	CASSHRGGPRPHGYTF	TGTGCCAGCAGCCACAGGGGGGGCCCCCGACCCCATGGCTACACCTTC
TRBV9	TRBJ2-3	-	-	CASSPRPWNSETDTQYF	TGTGCCAGCAGCCCCCGCCCGTGGAATTCCGAAACAGATACGCAGTATTTT
TRBV29-1	TRBJ2-7	-	TRBD1	CSVETGGSYEQYF	TGCAGCGTTGAGACAGGGGGATCCTACGAGCAGTACTTC
TRBV10-2	TRBJ2-1	-	TRBD2	CASSVSGRIDEQFF	TGCGCCAGCAGTGTTAGCGGGAGGATCGATGAGCAGTTCTTC
TRBV30	TRBJ1-4	-	-	CAWRGVRQGEKLFF	TGTGCCTGGAGAGGGGTCCGCCAAGGGGAAAAACTGTTTTTT
TRBV19	TRBJ1-1	-	-	CASSIWAGVNTEAFF	TGTGCCAGTAGTATATGGGCAGGGGTGAACACTGAAGCTTTCTTT
TRBV28	TRBJ2-6	-	-	CASSLGRTSGANVLTF	TGTGCCAGCAGTTTGGGTCGAACCTCTGGGGCCAACGTCCTGACTTTC
TRBV29-1	TRBJ2-5	-	-	CSALGGETYQETQYF	TGCAGCGCTTTGGGGGGAGAAACGTACCAAGAGACCCAGTACTTC
TRBV9	TRBJ2-2	-	TRBD2	CASSPREGAGELFF	TGTGCCAGCAGCCCCCGGGAGGGAGCCGGGGAGCTGTTTTTT
TRBV4-3	TRBJ2-7	once	TRBD2	CASSQVMGGEGYEQYF	TGCGCCAGCAGCCAAGTGATGGGAGGGGAAGGATACGAGCAGTACTTC
TRBV27	TRBJ2-1	-	-	CASSLMGVSYNEQFF	TGTGCCAGCAGTTTAATGGGGGTTTCCTACAATGAGCAGTTCTTC
TRBV5-6	TRBJ2-7	once	-	CASSPADSVYEQYF	TGTGCCAGCAGCCCGGCCGACAGTGTCTACGAGCAGTACTTC
TRBV27	TRBJ2-1	-	-	CASSSPVARPEQFF	TGTGCCAGCAGTTCCCCCGTTGCGAGGCCGGAGCAGTTCTTC
TRBV29-1	TRBJ1-1	-	-	CSVVGPTPEAFF	TGCAGCGTCGTTGGGCCCACTCCCGAAGCTTTCTTT
TRBV2	TRBJ2-1	-	-	CASSEWGRSSYNEQFF	TGTGCCAGCAGTGAATGGGGGAGGAGCTCCTACAATGAGCAGTTCTTC
TRBV11-2	TRBJ1-1	-	-	CASSLDRGGTEAFF	TGTGCCAGCAGCTTAGATCGGGGAGGCACTGAAGCTTTCTTT
TRBV4-3	TRBJ2-1	-	-	CASSPSWGVYEQFF	TGCGCCAGCAGCCCAAGCTGGGGGGTCTATGAGCAGTTCTTC
TRBV19	TRBJ2-3	-	-	CASSILASGDTQYF	TGTGCCAGTAGTATATTGGCCTCCGGCGATACGCAGTATTTT
TRBV11-3	TRBJ1-1	few	-	CASSLGGANTEAFF	TGTGCCAGCAGCTTAGGTGGTGCTAACACTGAAGCTTTCTTT
TRBV7-8	TRBJ2-7	once	-	CASSLGLDTYEQYF	TGTGCCAGCAGCTTAGGATTAGATACCTACGAGCAGTACTTC
TRBV5-4	TRBJ2-7	-	-	CASSPDGSYEQYF	TGTGCCAGCAGCCCGGACGGCTCCTACGAGCAGTACTTC
TRBV19	TRBJ2-7	once	TRBD2	CASSIDLAGGFEQYF	TGTGCCAGTAGTATAGACCTAGCGGGAGGGTTCGAGCAGTACTTC
TRBV6-1	TRBJ2-7	-	-	CASSESRIYEQYF	TGTGCCAGCAGTGAAAGTCGGATCTACGAGCAGTACTTC
TRBV28	TRBJ2-7	-	-	CASRMGDSISYEQYF	TGTGCCAGCAGAATGGGCGACAGTATCTCCTACGAGCAGTACTTC
TRBV28	TRBJ2-1	-	-	CASSPPPPNEQFF	TGTGCCAGCAGTCCCCCCCCACCCAATGAGCAGTTCTTC
TRBV7-9	TRBJ2-7	-	-	CASSNVYEQYF	TGTGCCAGCAGCAACGTCTACGAGCAGTACTTC
TRBV2	TRBJ2-7	-	-	CASSESVLTYEQYF	TGTGCCAGCAGTGAGAGCGTCCTAACCTACGAGCAGTACTTC
TRBV7-9	TRBJ2-2	-	-	CASSSRRGGDIRDGELFF	TGTGCCAGCAGCTCACGGCGGGGAGGGGACATTCGGGACGGGGAGCTGTTTTTT
TRBV19	TRBJ2-7	-	TRBD1	CASTGTGAYEQYF	TGTGCCAGTACCGGGACAGGGGCCTACGAGCAGTACTTC
TRBV2	TRBJ2-5	once	-	CASRADQETQYF	TGTGCCAGCAGGGCGGATCAAGAGACCCAGTACTTC
TRBV5-6	TRBJ1-1	-	TRBD1	CASSLGWGTEDTEAFF	TGTGCCAGCAGCTTGGGGTGGGGGACAGAGGACACTGAAGCTTTCTTT
TRBV6-1	TRBJ2-1	-	TRBD2	CASSGTSGRRAYNEQFF	TGTGCCAGCAGTGGGACTAGCGGGAGGAGGGCCTACAATGAGCAGTTCTTC
TRBV7-2	TRBJ1-1	-	-	CASSLLLMNTEAFF	TGTGCCAGCAGCTTACTGCTTATGAACACTGAAGCTTTCTTT
TRBV5-5	TRBJ2-7	-	-	CASSEDGNSYEQYF	TGTGCCAGCAGTGAAGACGGTAACTCCTACGAGCAGTACTTC